The 26 T cell receptor beta chains below were found in one sample sequenced in a study of somatic mutations in cytotoxic T cells in rheumatoid arthritis. TCRdb's copy holds only in-frame clones and misses some; the assay was immunoSEQ multiplex PCR. The sample lists under 20,000 clones, roughly 80% seen once, with 15% to 20% in the top ten. The sequenced sample was CD8+ T cells sorted from blood. These receptors were collected from an adult with rheumatoid arthritis.

The chain carries TRBV30 and TRBJ1-2; TRBD1 matches 8 bases. This CDR3 comprises 13 residues. V trimming: 2 bases; J trimming: 7 bases; junction bases outside the gene matches: 6. Looked up from germline, CDR1 is GTSNPN and CDR2 is SVGIG (reference sequence). The CDR3 DNA sequence: TGTGCCTGGAGTATAGCTCAGGGGGCTGGCTACACCTTC. Protein product: CAWSIAQGAGYTF. The entire variable domain, with the rest obtained from reference TRBV30 and TRBJ1-2, is as follows: SQTIHQWPATLVQPVGSPLSLECTVEGTSNPNLYWYRQAAGRGLQLLFYSVGIGQISSEVPQNLSASRPQDRQFILSSKKLLLSDSGFYLCAWSIAQGAGYTFGSGTRLTVV.

The chain joins TRBV6-5 to TRBJ2-5; 8 bases fit TRBD1. V was clipped by 4 bases and J by 1 base; unmatched bases: 5. The CDR3 has 15 amino acids. Germline CDR1 and CDR2: MNHEY and SVGAGI. The CDR3 nucleotides read TGTGCCAGCAGTTCCCAGGGGGCGCCCCAAGAGACCCAGTACTTC. Its translation is CASSSQGAPQETQYF.

V usage is TRBV29-1 and J usage is TRBJ2-1; the D is unclear. CDR1 and CDR2 (germline): SQVTM, ANQGSEA. Trimming removed 1 base from V and 8 bases from J, with 6 bases in between. The CDR3 totals 11 residues. CDR3 DNA: TGCAGCGTTGAAGGCCCAGATGAGCAGTTCTTC. Its protein product is CSVEGPDEQFF.

This sequence joins TRBV6-5 and TRBJ2-3; D call uncertain. CDR3 length equals 12 residues. Trimming removed 0 bases at V and 6 bases at J, with 4 bases between. Germline V CDR1 and CDR2: MNHEY, SVGAGI. In nucleotides, the CDR3 is TGTGCCAGCAGTTACTCCATGGATACGCAGTATTTT. It encodes CASSYSMDTQYF.

The gene calls are TRBV27 and TRBJ1-1; tentatively, D is TRBD1 (6 bases). Germline V gives CDR1 MNHEY, CDR2 SMNVEV (reference sequence). This CDR3 spans 14 amino acids. V lost 5 bases and J 2 bases, leaving 12 bases between the germline ends. The CDR3 loop is CASSPKGGNTEAFF. DNA of the CDR3: TGTGCCAGCAGTCCCAAAGGGGGAAACACTGAAGCTTTCTTT.

The rearrangement links TRBV10-1 to TRBJ2-5; D remains unclear. Near its end, the DNA agrees better with TRBJ2-7, so the J call may be wrong. CDR1 is WNHNN and CDR2 is SYGVQD in the germline V gene (reference sequence). This CDR3 is 13 amino acids long. In nucleotides, the CDR3 is TGCGCCAGCAGTGTAGGGTTAGTGGACGAGCAGTACTTC. Protein product: CASSVGLVDEQYF.

The chain recombines TRBV5-6 with TRBJ1-3; the D is unclear. The CDR3 is 16 amino acids. Looked up from germline, CDR1 is SGHDT and CDR2 is YYEEEE. Trimming took 5 bases from V and 0 from J, leaving 15 bases between them. In nucleotides, the CDR3 is TGTGCCAGCAGTTTCTGGACGGGTAGCTCTGGAAACACCATATATTTT. Protein product: CASSFWTGSSGNTIYF.

This rearrangement joins TRBV15 to TRBJ2-7; 9 bases align to TRBD1. Germline V gives CDR1 LNHNV, CDR2 YYDKDF (reference sequence). After removal of 6 bases from V and 1 base from J, the junction contained 4 bases not matched to a gene. The CDR3 sequence is 14 residues long. The DNA for the CDR3 is TGTGCCACCAGTTCGGGACAGGGATCCTACGAGCAGTACTTC. As protein: CATSSGQGSYEQYF. Full variable domain (remainder filled in from reference TRBV15 and TRBJ2-7): DAMVIQNPRYQVTQFGKPVTLSCSQTLNHNVMYWYQQKSSQAPKLLFHYYDKDFNNEADTPDNFQSRRPNTSFCFLDIRSPGLGDTAMYLCATSSGQGSYEQYFGPGTRLTVT.

The CDR3 here is CASSPRGGDPEAFF. The CDR3 DNA reads as TGTGCCAGCAGCCCGAGAGGGGGGGACCCTGAAGCTTTCTTT. The V call is TRBV9, the J call TRBJ1-1, with a possible D match to TRBD1 (6 bases). Per the germline V gene, CDR1 is SGDLS and CDR2 is YYNGEE. V shed 4 bases and J shed 6 bases, with 16 bases lying between them. This CDR3 region has 14 residues.

V is TRBV28 and J is TRBJ1-4; unclear D gene. V dropped 6 bases and J dropped 2 bases, with 10 bases sitting between them. Per germline, CDR1 MDHEN and CDR2 SYDVKM. This CDR3 contains 14 residues. The CDR3 DNA sequence: TGTGCCAGCAGCTATGGGCAGACTAATGAAAAACTGTTTTTT. Its translation: CASSYGQTNEKLFF. Full variable domain (outside the CDR3, taken from reference TRBV28 and TRBJ1-4): DVKVTQSSRYLVKRTGEKVFLECVQDMDHENMFWYRQDPGLGLRLIYFSYDVKMKEKGDIPEGYSVSREKKERFSLILESASTNQTSMYLCASSYGQTNEKLFFGSGTQLSVL.

The gene calls are TRBV7-6 and TRBJ2-2; 7 bases are shared with TRBD1. V was clipped by 1 base and J by 0 bases; unmatched bases: 2. The germline V gene encodes CDR1 SGHVS and CDR2 FNYEAQ. The CDR3 has 16 amino acids. The DNA of the CDR3 is TGTGCCAGCAGCTTAGTCACAGGGGCGAACACCGGGGAGCTGTTTTTT. Protein product: CASSLVTGANTGELFF.

This rearrangement joins TRBV11-2 to TRBJ2-5, with D perhaps assigned TRBD1 or TRBD2 (5 bases each). Trimming left V 1 base short and J 2 bases short, with 8 bases between. This CDR3 spans 14 amino acids. CDR1 is SGHAT, CDR2 FQNNGV, per germline. The CDR3 loop is CASSLVGEQETQYF. The CDR3, as DNA: TGTGCCAGCAGCTTAGTGGGGGAGCAAGAGACCCAGTACTTC.

The V call is TRBV28, the J call TRBJ1-2; a possible D gene is TRBD1 (5 bases). The CDR3 consists of 18 residues. V lost 2 bases, J lost 4 bases, and 23 bases lay in between. Looked up from germline, CDR1 is MDHEN and CDR2 is SYDVKM. The CDR3 protein is CASSLPPRRTFPGYGYTF. Here the CDR3 DNA reads TGTGCCAGCAGTTTACCCCCCCGTCGGACATTCCCCGGCTATGGCTACACCTTC.

In DNA, the CDR3 is TGCGCCAGCAGTGATCCGGGGGGGCCTTACAATGAGCAGTTCTTC. It yields the protein CASSDPGGPYNEQFF. The genes are TRBV10-1 and TRBJ2-1; TRBD2 aligns across 8 bases. This CDR3 has 15 amino acids. The V and J ends lost 3 bases and 4 bases, in that order; junction bases with no gene match: 5. In germline, CDR1 is WNHNN, CDR2 SYGVQD (reference sequence).

J is TRBJ1-3 and V is TRBV7-6, with D maybe TRBD1 (6 bases). The CDR3 contains 15 residues. Per the germline V gene, CDR1 is SGHVS and CDR2 is FNYEAQ. The V gene lost 6 bases and the J gene lost 3 bases, with 15 bases spanning the gap. CDR3: CASSLMGAVGNTIYF. The CDR3 DNA reads as TGTGCCAGCAGTCTGATGGGGGCCGTTGGAAACACCATATATTTT.

The V call is TRBV16, the J call TRBJ1-1; D uncertain. The CDR3 consists of 15 residues. Trimming removed 0 bases at V and 1 base at J, with 9 bases between. Germline V CDR1 and CDR2: KGHSY, FQNENV. The CDR3 spells CASSQSRHPNTEAFF. CDR3 nucleotide sequence: TGTGCCAGCAGCCAATCCCGACATCCGAACACTGAAGCTTTCTTT.

The J gene is TRBJ1-6, the V gene TRBV27; D is unclear. CDR1 and CDR2 (germline): MNHEY, SMNVEV (reference sequence). Trimming pared 5 bases from V and 10 bases from J, leaving 15 bases between. The CDR3 sequence is 14 residues long. CDR3 sequence: CASSQLGRMSPLHF. The CDR3 DNA reads TGTGCCAGCAGTCAACTAGGACGGATGTCACCCCTCCACTTT.

This chain links TRBV2 with TRBJ2-3; 9 bases line up with TRBD2. The CDR3 is 15 amino acids. Trimming cost V 4 bases and J 2 bases; bases outside gene matches: 4. In germline, CDR1 is SNHLY, CDR2 FYNNEI. The CDR3 coding sequence is TGTGCCAGCAGTGGCCTAGCGGGGAACACAGATACGCAGTATTTT. This sequence encodes CASSGLAGNTDTQYF.

The gene calls are TRBV4-1 and TRBJ1-5, with TRBD1 matching 7 bases. Unmatched junction bases numbered 9, after V lost 5 bases and J lost 5 bases. Germline V gene data show CDR1 as MGHRA and CDR2 as YSYEKL. This CDR3 is built from 15 residues. The CDR3 loop reads CASSGTAVVDQPQHF. The DNA of the CDR3 is TGCGCCAGCAGCGGGACAGCCGTCGTTGATCAGCCCCAGCATTTT.

The V call is TRBV4-1, the J call TRBJ2-5; the D gene is possibly TRBD1 (6 bases). The V end was cut by 0 bases, the J end by 5 bases, with 13 bases between. In germline, CDR1 is MGHRA, CDR2 YSYEKL. This CDR3 region has 15 residues. The CDR3 sequence: CASSQDSSDSETQYF. The CDR3 DNA reads TGCGCCAGCAGCCAAGATTCATCGGACAGTGAGACCCAGTACTTC.

J is TRBJ2-3 and V is TRBV11-2, with 7 bases lining up with TRBD1. Germline V gene sequence: CDR1 SGHAT, CDR2 FQNNGV. The CDR3 has 14 amino acids. The trim removed 4 bases at V and 5 bases at J, leaving 6 bases unmatched. The CDR3 sequence: CASSWNRGGDTQYF. As DNA, the CDR3 is TGTGCCAGCAGCTGGAACAGGGGTGGAGATACGCAGTATTTT.

V gene TRBV28 combines with J gene TRBJ2-3, with 8 bases aligning to TRBD2. Germline CDR1 MDHEN, CDR2 SYDVKM. V was pared by 6 bases and J by 6 bases, with 2 bases of the junction left unmatched. This CDR3 contains 12 residues. The CDR3 sequence: CASRIAGDTQYF. DNA for the CDR3: TGTGCCAGCAGAATAGCGGGGGATACGCAGTATTTT.

The chain joins TRBV2 to TRBJ1-2; D is unclear. The CDR3 length is 12 residues. Trimming pared 4 bases from V and 4 bases from J, leaving 7 bases between. The germline CDR1 and CDR2 sequences are SNHLY and FYNNEI. CDR3 DNA: TGTGCCAGCAGTGGCCAGGTCTATGGCTACACCTTC. Translated: CASSGQVYGYTF. The variable domain in full, completed from reference TRBV2 and TRBJ1-2, reads EPEVTQTPSHQVTQMGQEVILRCVPISNHLYFYWYRQILGQKVEFLVSFYNNEISEKSEIFDDQFSVERPDGSNFTLKIRSTKLEDSAMYFCASSGQVYGYTFGSGTRLTVV.

The chain couples TRBV5-1 to TRBJ1-4, with 8 bases lining up with TRBD1. Germline-derived CDR1 and CDR2 are SGHRS and YFSETQ. V gave up 2 bases and J gave up 6 bases; unmatched junction bases: 3. The CDR3 runs to 14 residues. CDR3 loop: CASSLGQGYEKLFF. The CDR3 bases are TGCGCCAGCAGCTTAGGACAGGGCTATGAAAAACTGTTTTTT.

V gene TRBV15 combines with J gene TRBJ1-4, with 11 bases fitting TRBD1. J gave up 3 bases and V 6 bases, and 3 bases lay outside the gene matches. Germline CDR1 is LNHNV and CDR2 is YYDKDF (reference sequence). The CDR3 has 15 residues. The chain's CDR3 is CATRGGQGANEKLFF. CDR3 coding DNA: TGTGCCACCAGAGGGGGACAGGGGGCTAATGAAAAACTGTTTTTT. Together with reference TRBV15 and TRBJ1-4, the CDR3 gives the full variable domain: DAMVIQNPRYQVTQFGKPVTLSCSQTLNHNVMYWYQQKSSQAPKLLFHYYDKDFNNEADTPDNFQSRRPNTSFCFLDIRSPGLGDTAMYLCATRGGQGANEKLFFGSGTQLSVL.

The CDR3 DNA is TGTGCCAGCAGTTTATTTCAGGGGGCCTACACCTTC. Encoded protein: CASSLFQGAYTF. V and J are TRBV28 and TRBJ1-2; 8 bases line up with TRBD1. Trimming cost V 1 base and J 10 bases; bases outside gene matches: 2. The CDR3 loop spans 12 amino acids. Germline loops: CDR1 MDHEN, CDR2 SYDVKM.